This T cell receptor beta chain was observed in a study of metastatic and nonmetastatic thyroid tumors. Study in general: Repertoires were compared across blood and tumor or nodule tissue from malignant and benign thyroid patients.

Notes on the study in general: TCR beta diversity was reportedly significantly higher in malignant thyroid tumors than benign nodules, in blood and tumor.

This clone showed up many times. What it binds is unknown. How the authors handled the data: In papillary thyroid cancer, a distant-metastasis classifier was built using CDR3 differences across clinicopathological groups. MiXCR reprocessed the PCR reads for TCRdb. TCRdb's processing, not the study's, gives the V and J calls here. The sample shows some 90,000 clones, less than 10% of them seen only once. Thyroid surgery took place with no prior treatment in any patient. The V end lost 0 bases, the J end lost 1 base, and 9 bases lay between the germline ends. The CDR3 consists of 15 residues. The germline V gene has CDR1 LGHDT and CDR2 YNNKEL (reference sequence).

Material for sequencing was blood. The receptor was derived from a female donor with papillary thyroid cancer or a benign thyroid nodule (not recorded which). Some clones in this sample may be carry-over from other donors' samples. The chain uses TRBV3-1 and TRBJ1-2, with D perhaps matching TRBD1 (5 bases). The CDR3 sequence is CASSQDSGINYGYTF. In DNA form, the CDR3 reads TGTGCCAGCAGCCAAGATTCAGGGATTAACTATGGCTACACCTTC.